A selection of T cell receptor beta chains follows, all from one sample in a study of radiation and T cells in renal cell carcinoma. The data were produced by immunoSEQ multiplex PCR, yet TCRdb's version contains in-frame clones alone and is incomplete. Of 9,100 or so clones listed, roughly 68% are singletons. The sample here was tumor tissue, taken from a patient whose treatment was nephrectomy without radiotherapy. Source of these receptors: a man between 60 and 75 years old with renal cell carcinoma. Each CDR3 is given without its conserved first and last residue. The order of the fields is V gene, CDR3 protein.

TRBV29-1	SGQTGLGDGYT
TRBV7-2	ASSLVGSGRAGGTDTQY
TRBV19	ASSIPQVMGYGYT
TRBV6-5	ASSYRGRANVLT
TRBV19	ASSPTLGQAGGKMEQF
TRBV7-2	ASSLTTYEQY
TRBV7-2	ASSLSGAGNTIY
TRBV9	ASNLRGTNEKLF
TRBV9	ASSVDGRSYEQY
TRBV5-1	ASTTGDNTDTQY
TRBV5-1	ASSLAEIALGQPQH